In its sample, the clone carrying this T cell receptor beta chain was seen a few times. Its antigen is still unknown. TCRdb fed the multiplex PCR reads into MiXCR, producing one record per CDR3 protein. The sample contains more than 14,000 distinct CDR3 sequences, roughly 44% of which appear only once. Trimming pared 3 bases from V and 7 bases from J, leaving 12 bases between. Germline V gene data show CDR1 as MNHEY and CDR2 as SMNVEV (reference sequence). There are 14 residues in the CDR3. The data were obtained in a study of breast tumors, draining lymph nodes, adjacent tissues. Findings and limits, study-wide: Tumors had less TCR diversity than lymph nodes, more than nontumor tissue. Tumor and nontumor repertoires were significantly more similar in luminal-like than in basal-like breast cancer.

The clonotype comes from a female donor with breast cancer. Some clones in this sample may be carry-over from other donors' samples. The gene calls are TRBV27 and TRBJ1-4, with no clear D. Sequences were obtained from tumor-adjacent breast tissue. DNA of the CDR3: TGTGCCAGCAGTTTTTGGGGTGAGGGTGAAAAACTGTTTTTT. Translating gives CASSFWGEGEKLFF. The full variable domain, with the rest looked up from reference TRBV27 and TRBJ1-4, is EAQVTQNPRYLITVTGKKLTVTCSQNMNHEYMSWYRQDPGLGLRQIYYSMNVEVTDKGDVPEGYKVSRKEKRNFPLILESPSPNQTSLYFCASSFWGEGEKLFFGSGTQLSVL.